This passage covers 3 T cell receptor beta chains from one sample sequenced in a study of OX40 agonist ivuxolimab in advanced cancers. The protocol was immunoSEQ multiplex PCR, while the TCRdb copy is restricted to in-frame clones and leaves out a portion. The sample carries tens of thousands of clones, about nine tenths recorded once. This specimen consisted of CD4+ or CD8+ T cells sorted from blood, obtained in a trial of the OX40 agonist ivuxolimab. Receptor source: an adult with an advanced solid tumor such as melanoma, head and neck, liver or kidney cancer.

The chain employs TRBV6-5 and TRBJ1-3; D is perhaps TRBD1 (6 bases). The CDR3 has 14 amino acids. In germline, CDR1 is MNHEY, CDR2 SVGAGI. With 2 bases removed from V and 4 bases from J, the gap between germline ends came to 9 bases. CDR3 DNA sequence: TGTGCCAGCAGTTACGGGGGGGGCGGAAACACCATATATTTT. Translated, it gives CASSYGGGGNTIYF.

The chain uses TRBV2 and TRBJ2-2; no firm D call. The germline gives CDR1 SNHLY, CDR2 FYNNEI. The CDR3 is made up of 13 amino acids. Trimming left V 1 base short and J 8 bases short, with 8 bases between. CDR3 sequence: CASSEEIGGELFF. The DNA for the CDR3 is TGTGCCAGCAGTGAAGAAATTGGGGGGGAGCTGTTTTTT.

CDR3 sequence reads: CSARDSKTGELFF. CDR3 DNA sequence: TGCAGCGCTCGGGACAGTAAAACCGGGGAGCTGTTTTTT. The chain employs TRBV29-1 and TRBJ2-2, with 7 bases matching TRBD1. This CDR3 is 13 amino acids long. Unmatched junction bases numbered 7, after V lost 7 bases and J lost 5 bases. The germline CDR1 and CDR2 sequences are SQVTM and ANQGSEA.